The clone carrying this T cell receptor beta chain was recorded many times. Its antigen remains unidentified. The data are from a study of post-analysis software for immune sequencing data. Overall study context: Secondary progressive, relapsing-remitting and progressive-relapsing multiple sclerosis were among the included disease courses.

Study observations and caveats: The authors found that F measure strongly co-clustered same-batch samples. Five or six TRBV segments, TRBV5-6, TRBV5-1 and TRBV20-1 among them, were found more frequent in patients than controls. Normalized Chao1 diversity in multiple sclerosis patients fell significantly below that of controls.

Unique molecular identifiers were built into the TCR beta cDNA libraries. Each batch of about 0.95 to 11 million T cells produced roughly 0.5 million cDNA molecules. Each CDR3 protein is one row after TCRdb ran MiXCR on the PCR reads. The repertoire holds over 250,000 distinct CDR3 sequences, with 36% as singletons. CDR3 size: 15 residues. V lost 1 base and J 0 bases, leaving 8 bases between the germline ends. Germline assignment: CDR1 SGHTA and CDR2 FQGNSA. Specimen: blood. This rearrangement joins TRBV7-2 to TRBJ2-3; D not certain. This receptor was taken from a girl aged 5-17 years with multiple sclerosis. This CDR3 is CASSLDGRSTDTQYF. DNA of the CDR3: TGTGCCAGCAGCTTAGACGGACGAAGCACAGATACGCAGTATTTT. The variable domain in full, with the rest retrieved from reference TRBV7-2 and TRBJ2-3, is GAGVSQSPSNKVTEKGKDVELRCDPISGHTALYWYRQSLGQGLEFLIYFQGNSAPDKSGLPSDRFSAERTGGSVSTLTIQRTQQEDSAVYLCASSLDGRSTDTQYFGPGTRLTVL.